A single sample gave rise to the 19 T cell receptor beta chains below, sequenced in a study of T cell responses to AZD1222 COVID-19 vaccine. TCRdb keeps only in-frame clones here, not all; method: immunoSEQ multiplex PCR. Among tens of thousands of clones listed, 65% to 85% were seen once. The input for sequencing was peripheral blood, taken on day 0 of AZD1222 vaccination. The receptor source for this set is an adult in good health.

J is TRBJ1-1 and V is TRBV3-1 (or the pseudogene TRBV3-2); TRBD1 is a possible D gene (5 bases). Trimming shortened V by 2 bases and J by 2 bases, and 9 bases separated the two germline ends. The CDR3 totals 14 residues. Germline loops: CDR1 LGHDT, CDR2 YNNKEL (reference sequence). Here the CDR3 reads CASSQMGLNTEAFF. In DNA form, the CDR3 reads TGTGCCAGCAGCCAAATGGGGCTCAACACTGAAGCTTTCTTT.

The table lists this clone with a count of one. The V gene is TRBV18, the J gene TRBJ1-5, with TRBD1 matching over 8 bases. Germline V gene data show CDR1 as KGHSH and CDR2 as LQKENI. V was pared by 3 bases and J by 2 bases, with 0 bases of the junction left unmatched. The CDR3 has 14 residues. CDR3 amino acids: CASSPGQGNQPQHF. DNA for the CDR3: TGTGCCAGCTCACCGGGACAGGGCAATCAGCCCCAGCATTTT.

The V call is TRBV7-9, the J call TRBJ2-3; 7 bases agree with TRBD1. V was clipped by 6 bases and J by 3 bases; unmatched bases: 9. CDR3 length: 15 residues. Germline V gene lookup returns CDR1 SEHNR and CDR2 FQNEAQ (reference sequence). The CDR3 DNA reads as TGTGCCAGCAGTTCCCAGGACAGGACGACAGATACGCAGTATTTT. This codes for CASSSQDRTTDTQYF.

This chain joins TRBV6-5 and TRBJ1-2; D uncertain. This CDR3 region has 13 residues. The germline V gene has CDR1 MNHEY and CDR2 SVGAGI. Trimming left V 10 bases short and J 4 bases short, with 16 bases between. For the CDR3, the DNA is TGTGCCACCAGAGGCGGCCACTCCTATGGCTACACCTTC. This sequence encodes CATRGGHSYGYTF.

V is TRBV7-2 and J is TRBJ1-1; D ambiguous. CDR3 size: 14 residues. V lost 5 bases and J lost 8, with 18 bases in between. Germline CDR1 reads SGHTA; CDR2 reads FQGNSA. The CDR3 coding sequence is TGTGCCAGCAGCGTCAGCACGGGCCTCTCAGAAGCTTTCTTT. Translation: CASSVSTGLSEAFF.

The V call is TRBV7-8, the J call TRBJ2-1, with 8 bases that match TRBD1. This CDR3 is built from 15 residues. The ends lost 5 bases at V and 4 bases at J; junction bases unmatched: 7. Germline-derived CDR1 and CDR2 are SGHVS and FQNEAQ. DNA for the CDR3: TGTGCCAGCAGCACTAGACGGGACAGGTACAATGAGCAGTTCTTC. This sequence encodes CASSTRRDRYNEQFF.

This clone was counted a few times. The V call is TRBV6-5, the J call TRBJ2-7; the match to TRBD2 covers 12 bases. The CDR3 spans 13 residues. V lost 6 bases and J lost 3; bases outside the gene matches: 0. The germline V gene has CDR1 MNHEY and CDR2 SVGAGI. Written as DNA, the CDR3 is TGTGCCAGCAGACTAGCGGGGGGCTACGAGCAGTACTTC. Protein sequence: CASRLAGGYEQYF.

The V gene is TRBV11-2, the J gene TRBJ1-2; 8 bases agree with TRBD1. The CDR3 runs 13 residues. The trim removed 5 bases at V and 4 bases at J, leaving 3 bases unmatched. The germline gives CDR1 SGHAT, CDR2 FQNNGV. This chain's CDR3 is CASSADRVYGYTF. The CDR3 bases are TGTGCCAGCAGCGCGGACAGGGTCTATGGCTACACCTTC.

Remarks on this clone: In the same sample, other DNA sequences code for this CDR3. The CDR3 protein is CASRGAGGGNEQFF. In DNA form, the CDR3 reads TGTGCCAGCCGGGGGGCGGGTGGGGGGAATGAGCAGTTCTTC. The chain is built from TRBV7-9 and TRBJ2-1; tentative D call: TRBD2 (7 bases). Trimming took 8 bases from V and 7 from J, leaving 18 bases between them. CDR3 size: 14 residues. Germline values: CDR1 SEHNR, CDR2 FQNEAQ (reference sequence).

This chain joins TRBV2 and TRBJ1-2, with unresolved D. Germline CDR1 SNHLY, CDR2 FYNNEI. V was pared by 7 bases and J by 3 bases, with 6 bases between. This CDR3 comprises 11 residues. For the CDR3, the DNA is TGTGCCAGCACCAGCGACTATGGCTACACCTTC. Its protein is CASTSDYGYTF. The full variable domain, completed using reference TRBV2 and TRBJ1-2, is EPEVTQTPSHQVTQMGQEVILRCVPISNHLYFYWYRQILGQKVEFLVSFYNNEISEKSEIFDDQFSVERPDGSNFTLKIRSTKLEDSAMYFCASTSDYGYTFGSGTRLTVV.

CDR3 DNA sequence: TGTGCCAGCAGTGTACACTACAGGGCAGGGGGCAATCAGCCCCAGCATTTT. Its protein product is CASSVHYRAGGNQPQHF. The chain combines TRBV6-1 with TRBJ1-5; possibly TRBD1 for D (6 bases). Germline V lookup: CDR1 MNHNS, CDR2 SASEGT. The CDR3 is 17 residues long. The ends were cut back, 4 bases at V and 2 bases at J, with 18 bases in the middle.

This clone was detected a few times. This chain joins TRBV18 and TRBJ1-5; 7 nucleotides line up with TRBD1. V was clipped by 2 bases and J by 6 bases; unmatched bases: 7. From germline, CDR1 is KGHSH and CDR2 LQKENI. The CDR3 covers 15 residues. The CDR3, as DNA: TGTGCCAGCTCACCATCGACAGGGAGCGGTCAGCCCCAGCATTTT. As protein: CASSPSTGSGQPQHF.

The chain carries TRBV5-1 and TRBJ1-3; D uncertain. The CDR3 is 15 amino acids. V was pared by 4 bases and J by 0 bases, with 11 bases between. The germline gives CDR1 SGHRS, CDR2 YFSETQ. This chain's CDR3 is CASSPTTVSGNTIYF. The CDR3 bases are TGCGCCAGCAGCCCAACAACCGTCTCTGGAAACACCATATATTTT.

The J gene is TRBJ1-6, the V gene TRBV19; no definite D call. The CDR3 contains 15 residues. V was clipped by 7 bases and J by 0 bases, with 10 bases between them. Germline loops: CDR1 LNHDA, CDR2 SQIVND (reference sequence). CDR3 region: CASTKAHSYNSPLHF. As DNA, the CDR3 is TGTGCCAGTACCAAGGCGCACTCCTATAATTCACCCCTCCACTTT.

The V gene is TRBV4-1, the J gene TRBJ1-5; D is perhaps TRBD1 (5 bases). CDR1 MGHRA and CDR2 YSYEKL come from the germline V gene. Deletions cut 1 base from V and 0 bases from J, with 7 bases between. The CDR3 runs to 15 residues. The CDR3 DNA is TGCGCCAGCAGCCAAGGACAGAATAGCAATCAGCCCCAGCATTTT. Translation gives CASSQGQNSNQPQHF.

This sequence joins TRBV2 and TRBJ1-5; D is perhaps TRBD1 (5 bases). The V end was cut by 5 bases, the J end by 4 bases, with 12 bases between. Germline CDR1 SNHLY, CDR2 FYNNEI. This CDR3 contains 14 residues. The CDR3 loop is CASSPYGGNQPQHF. CDR3 DNA: TGTGCCAGCAGTCCATATGGGGGAAATCAGCCCCAGCATTTT.

The J gene is TRBJ1-1, the V gene TRBV19, with D perhaps matching TRBD1 (5 bases). Germline assignment: CDR1 LNHDA and CDR2 SQIVND (reference sequence). This CDR3 contains 15 residues. V lost 4 bases to trimming and J lost 5 bases, with 17 bases between them. CDR3 in amino acids: CASSTWDSRGTEAFF. In DNA form, the CDR3 reads TGTGCCAGTAGTACCTGGGACTCCCGAGGGACTGAAGCTTTCTTT.

The V and J genes are TRBV15 and TRBJ1-2; 11 bases agree with TRBD1. Trimming removed 5 bases from V and 1 base from J; junction bases left unmatched: 15. CDR1 and CDR2 from the germline V gene are LNHNV and YYDKDF (reference sequence). CDR3 size: 19 residues. Here the CDR3 reads CATSLTRRGQGAVNYGYTF. The DNA for the CDR3 is TGTGCCACCAGCCTCACCCGACGCGGACAGGGGGCGGTTAACTATGGCTACACCTTC.

The chain carries TRBV7-2 and TRBJ2-3; perhaps TRBD2 as D (6 bases). The V end lost 0 bases, the J end lost 12 bases, and 10 bases lay between the germline ends. Germline-derived CDR1 and CDR2 are SGHTA and FQGNSA. The CDR3 is 12 residues long. Here the CDR3 reads CASSLAAGSQYF. CDR3 coding DNA: TGTGCCAGCAGCTTAGCGGCGGGGTCCCAGTATTTT.